This TCR beta chain was captured in a study of blood T cell repertoires in COVID-19. Study in general: T cells, B-cell-depleted T cells, or PBMCs provided the cDNA or gDNA that served as material.

In the original processing: The authors estimated nucleated cell counts from reference gene primer amplification. Sequencing used immunoSEQ multiplex PCR; TCRdb keeps in-frame clones, though not all of them. V and J calls and clone size are as listed in that table; D and trimming were resolved from the DNA. The sample shows about 130,000 clones, roughly 90% of them seen only once. V was trimmed by 0 bases and J by 0 bases, leaving 10 bases between them. In germline, CDR1 is LGHNA, CDR2 YSLEER. This CDR3 has 16 residues. The TCR originated in a man in his forties or fifties with active or convalescent COVID-19. Sequencing was performed on peripheral blood. The chain combines TRBV4-3 with TRBJ2-3; D may be TRBD1 (5 bases). CDR3 coding DNA: TGCGCCAGCAGCCAAGAGGGCAGGGCCAGCACAGATACGCAGTATTTT. Translated, it gives CASSQEGRASTDTQYF.